These 15 T cell receptor beta chains originate from one sample sequenced in a study of radiotherapy plus CTLA-4 blockade in lung cancer. Assay used: immunoSEQ multiplex PCR; TCRdb lists only in-frame clones, some missing. The data contain 77,000 or so clones, around 74% of them singletons. Specimen: peripheral blood, collected from a patient treated with radiotherapy plus ipilimumab. These receptors were collected from a human donor with non-small cell lung cancer whose response to radiotherapy plus ipilimumab could not be evaluated.

The chain carries TRBV5-1 and TRBJ2-1; 8 nucleotides line up with TRBD2. Germline V lookup: CDR1 SGHRS, CDR2 YFSETQ. The CDR3 is made up of 15 amino acids. The V segment lost 0 bases and the J segment 4 bases; nucleotides outside the gene matches: 3. The CDR3 loop is CASSLVAGSYNEQFF. The CDR3 coding sequence is TGCGCCAGCAGCTTGGTAGCGGGAAGTTACAATGAGCAGTTCTTC.

CDR3: CASSPSAGGSNTEAFF. In DNA, the CDR3 is TGTGCCAGCAGCCCCTCGGCAGGGGGCTCGAACACTGAAGCTTTCTTT. The chain couples TRBV28 to TRBJ1-1, with 8 bases fitting TRBD1. J was trimmed by 1 base and V by 6 bases; bases with no gene match: 10. The CDR3 has 16 residues. The germline CDR1 and CDR2 sequences are MDHEN and SYDVKM.

In this sample, this clone turned up once. The chain carries TRBV30 and TRBJ1-3; 8 nucleotides align to TRBD1. CDR1 is GTSNPN, CDR2 SVGIG, per germline (reference sequence). V trimming: 0 bases; J trimming: 2 bases; junction bases outside the gene matches: 6. CDR3 size: 16 residues. CDR3 loop: CAWSVRGRGPGNTIYF. The CDR3 DNA follows: TGTGCCTGGAGTGTACGGGGCAGGGGGCCTGGAAACACCATATATTTT. The full variable domain, rest sourced from reference TRBV30 and TRBJ1-3, is SQTIHQWPATLVQPVGSPLSLECTVEGTSNPNLYWYRQAAGRGLQLLFYSVGIGQISSEVPQNLSASRPQDRQFILSSKKLLLSDSGFYLCAWSVRGRGPGNTIYFGEGSWLTVV.

The chain has TRBV30 and TRBJ2-3; possibly TRBD1 for D (6 bases). V was shortened by 3 bases and J by 8 bases, with 18 bases between the two germline ends. The CDR3 contains 14 residues. The V gene's germline CDR1 is GTSNPN and CDR2 SVGIG (reference sequence). The CDR3 bases are TGTGCCTGGAGCAACGGCAGGGGTCTAGGTACGCAGTATTTT. Translating gives CAWSNGRGLGTQYF.

The chain couples TRBV5-1 to TRBJ2-5, with 10 bases that match TRBD2. The ends lost 7 bases at V and 5 bases at J; junction bases unmatched: 8. CDR3 length: 14 residues. Germline lookup yields CDR1 SGHRS and CDR2 YFSETQ. The chain's CDR3 is CASWTSGAPETQYF. The CDR3 region has the DNA TGCGCCAGCTGGACTAGCGGAGCCCCGGAGACCCAGTACTTC.

The V call is TRBV7-9, the J call TRBJ1-5; 8 bases align to TRBD1. Germline V lookup: CDR1 SEHNR, CDR2 FQNEAQ (reference sequence). The CDR3 has 16 residues. Trimming at V came to 5 bases and at J to 0 bases, leaving 6 bases not matched to a gene. This chain's CDR3 is CASSQDREGSNQPQHF. In DNA form, the CDR3 reads TGTGCCAGCAGCCAGGACAGGGAAGGTAGCAATCAGCCCCAGCATTTT.

This chain uses TRBV7-2 with TRBJ1-1, with 8 bases lining up with TRBD1. CDR1 is SGHTA, CDR2 FQGNSA, per germline. This CDR3 has 15 residues. V was pared by 0 bases and J by 4 bases, with 4 bases of the junction left unmatched. CDR3 sequence (DNA): TGTGCCAGCAGCTTAGCCCGGACAGGGCCCACTGAAGCTTTCTTT. Translated, it gives CASSLARTGPTEAFF.

The rearrangement uses TRBV4-1 and TRBJ1-6; D remains ambiguous. CDR3 length: 12 residues. Trimming removed 4 bases at V and 14 bases at J, with 12 bases between. Germline lookup yields CDR1 MGHRA and CDR2 YSYEKL. The CDR3 coding sequence is TGCGCCAGCAGCCCGTTCGGAGGAACCCTCCACTTT. This sequence encodes CASSPFGGTLHF.

V and J are TRBV28 and TRBJ2-2; D might be TRBD2 (5 bases). The CDR3 covers 16 residues. The V end was cut by 1 base, the J end by 0 bases, with 9 bases between. In germline, CDR1 is MDHEN, CDR2 SYDVKM. The CDR3 DNA reads TGTGCCAGCAGTTTATACCGGGAAGCGAACACCGGGGAGCTGTTTTTT. This codes for CASSLYREANTGELFF.

This clone was seen a single time. The rearrangement uses TRBV5-1 and TRBJ2-5; D is ambiguous. Germline V lookup: CDR1 SGHRS, CDR2 YFSETQ. The CDR3 contains 15 residues. V lost 0 bases, J lost 3 bases, and 12 bases lay in between. The CDR3 DNA reads as TGCGCCAGCAGCTTGGCCCTTATCGCGGAAGAGACCCAGTACTTC. Translation gives CASSLALIAEETQYF. The whole variable domain, filled in from reference TRBV5-1 and TRBJ2-5, reads KAGVTQTPRYLIKTRGQQVTLSCSPISGHRSVSWYQQTPGQGLQFLFEYFSETQRNKGNFPGRFSGRQFSNSRSEMNVSTLELGDSALYLCASSLALIAEETQYFGPGTRLLVL.

The chain links TRBV10-3 to TRBJ2-7; tentative D call: TRBD1 (5 bases). V was shortened by 10 bases and J by 0 bases, with 13 bases between the two germline ends. There are 13 residues in the CDR3. Per germline, CDR1 ENHRY and CDR2 SYGVKD. The CDR3 coding sequence is TGTGCCACTGAGACAGCTGGCTCCTACGAGCAGTACTTC. Its protein is CATETAGSYEQYF.

The chain is built from TRBV6-5 and TRBJ1-3; 9 bases fit TRBD1. Trimming cost V 4 bases and J 4 bases; bases outside gene matches: 8. This CDR3 contains 16 residues. CDR1 is MNHEY and CDR2 is SVGAGI in the germline V gene. The CDR3 DNA follows: TGTGCCAGCAGTTTTACAGACAGGGGGGGAGGAAACACCATATATTTT. Encoded protein: CASSFTDRGGGNTIYF.

By share, this clone counts as medium-sized. V usage is TRBV28 and J usage is TRBJ1-2; 9 bases agree with TRBD1. This CDR3 contains 15 residues. CDR1 and CDR2 from the germline V gene are MDHEN and SYDVKM. The V segment lost 5 bases and the J segment 7 bases; nucleotides outside the gene matches: 11. CDR3 sequence: CASSRGGTGRGGYTF. The CDR3 DNA follows: TGTGCCAGCAGTAGGGGCGGGACAGGGAGGGGTGGCTACACCTTC.

The gene calls are TRBV7-2 and TRBJ2-5; possible D gene TRBD2, 6 bases. CDR3 size: 14 residues. Trimming stripped 4 bases from V and 4 bases from J, with 13 bases between. CDR1 and CDR2 (germline): SGHTA, FQGNSA. CDR3: CASSSREQAETQYF. The CDR3 DNA reads TGTGCCAGCAGCTCCCGGGAGCAAGCAGAGACCCAGTACTTC.

V gene TRBV7-8 combines with J gene TRBJ1-1, with a tentative D call TRBD1 (6 bases). Germline V gives CDR1 SGHVS, CDR2 FQNEAQ. The germline V and J ends were trimmed by 9 bases and 7 bases, with 15 bases remaining between them. The CDR3 is made up of 12 amino acids. The CDR3 here is CASADSRGEAFF. CDR3 in DNA: TGTGCCAGTGCGGACAGCAGGGGTGAAGCTTTCTTT.